This is a list of T cell receptor beta chains from one sample in a study of T cells in Graves' hyperthyroidism and ophthalmopathy. TCRdb recomputed calls from the multiplex PCR reads with MiXCR, one row per CDR3 protein. The table records some 570,000 distinct CDR3 sequences, approximately 15% of them present only once. The sample was blood. These receptor sequences come from a woman younger than 35 with Graves' ophthalmopathy. Both conserved end residues are part of each CDR3. A D gene is named only where the DNA matches it firmly. Some rows mark clone size as missing; the rest say once, few, many or name a class of expanded clone.

TRBV12-3/TRBV12-4,many,12,NA,TRBJ1-2,CASSLASDGYTF,TGTGCCAGCAGTTTAGCCTCCGATGGCTACACCTTC
TRBV11-2,many,13,NA,TRBJ1-6,CASSLGHNSPLHF,TGTGCCAGCAGCCTGGGGCACAATTCACCCCTCCACTTT
TRBV11-2,many,14,NA,TRBJ2-3,CASSPGSSPDTQYF,TGTGCCAGCAGCCCAGGGTCCTCACCAGATACGCAGTATTTT
TRBV20-1,many,14,NA,TRBJ1-5,CSADPRVSNQPQHF,TGCAGTGCCGACCCGAGAGTTAGCAATCAGCCCCAGCATTTT
TRBV20-1,many,14,NA,TRBJ2-1,CSAPPPAGPNEQFF,TGCAGTGCCCCACCTCCAGCTGGGCCCAATGAGCAGTTCTTC
TRBV12-3/TRBV12-4,many,18,TRBD1,TRBJ1-1,CASSNLGPGGGSGTEAFF,TGTGCCAGCAGTAACCTCGGGCCAGGGGGCGGAAGTGGCACTGAAGCTTTCTTT
TRBV5-5,NA,16,TRBD2,TRBJ2-7,CASSLVFRAGASEQYF,TGTGCCAGCAGCTTGGTATTTAGGGCGGGAGCCAGCGAGCAGTACTTC
TRBV9,many,15,NA,TRBJ2-7,CASSVGGDWTYEQYF,TGTGCCAGCAGCGTAGGAGGGGATTGGACCTACGAGCAGTACTTC
TRBV4-1,few,15,NA,TRBJ2-3,CASSQSRSRTDTQYF,TGCGCCAGCAGCCAGAGTAGGTCTCGCACAGATACGCAGTATTTT
TRBV2,NA,16,TRBD2,TRBJ2-3,CASPERLAGYTDTQYF,TGTGCCAGCCCCGAGCGACTAGCGGGATACACAGATACGCAGTATTTT
TRBV10-3,few,15,NA,TRBJ2-7,CAITLDSSGTYEQYF,TGTGCCATCACCCTAGACAGCTCTGGAACCTACGAGCAGTACTTC
TRBV24-1,few,19,TRBD1,TRBJ1-2,CATSNQSATGDSHNYGYTF,TGTGCCACCAGTAATCAATCCGCGACAGGGGACTCTCATAACTATGGCTACACCTTC
TRBV20-1,NA,16,NA,TRBJ1-3,CSARGREASNGNTIYF,TGCAGTGCTAGAGGCCGAGAGGCATCAAATGGAAACACCATATATTTT
TRBV19,few,16,NA,TRBJ2-3,CASSPDSGYSTDTQYF,TGTGCCAGTAGTCCCGATAGCGGATACAGCACAGATACGCAGTATTTT
TRBV30,NA,15,TRBD2,TRBJ2-2,CAWSWREGWVGELFF,TGTGCCTGGAGTTGGCGGGAGGGCTGGGTCGGGGAGCTGTTTTTT
TRBV7-9,many,12,NA,TRBJ2-5,CASSFSAETQYF,TGTGCCAGCAGCTTCAGTGCGGAGACCCAGTACTTC
TRBV20-1,many,17,TRBD2,TRBJ2-3,CSARAAGLAMDTDTQYF,TGCAGTGCTAGAGCCGCGGGACTAGCGATGGACACAGATACGCAGTATTTT
TRBV7-3,few,13,TRBD2,TRBJ2-4,CASSPTSSGAQYF,TGTGCCAGCAGCCCCACTTCTAGCGGCGCTCAGTACTTC
TRBV19,many,15,TRBD1,TRBJ1-5,CASSIGTGGNQPQHF,TGTGCCAGTAGTATAGGGACAGGGGGCAATCAGCCCCAGCATTTT
TRBV6-1,NA,17,NA,TRBJ2-3,CASSRDWTAASTDTQYF,TGTGCCAGCAGTCGGGACTGGACTGCTGCTAGCACAGATACGCAGTATTTT
TRBV7-7,few,16,NA,TRBJ2-5,CASSFFGPRNGETQYF,TGTGCTAGCAGCTTCTTCGGCCCAAGGAACGGGGAGACCCAGTACTTC
TRBV28,many,20,TRBD2,TRBJ2-1,CASRPQGLAGGWASYNEQFF,TGTGCCAGCAGACCCCAGGGACTAGCGGGAGGGTGGGCCTCCTACAATGAGCAGTTCTTC
TRBV28,many,16,TRBD1,TRBJ2-2,CASSLLRDRGTGELFF,TGTGCCAGCAGTTTATTGAGGGACAGGGGGACCGGGGAGCTGTTTTTT
TRBV6-2/TRBV6-3,many,14,TRBD2,TRBJ2-1,CASKAAGPYNEQFF,TGTGCCAGTAAGGCAGCGGGGCCCTACAATGAGCAGTTCTTC
TRBV24-1,many,16,NA,TRBJ2-1,CATTPGSVGTYNEQFF,TGTGCCACCACCCCAGGTAGCGTCGGAACCTACAATGAGCAGTTCTTC
TRBV7-2,many,15,TRBD2,TRBJ2-7,CASSLGPAGPYEQYF,TGTGCCAGCAGCTTAGGTCCAGCGGGACCCTACGAGCAGTACTTC
TRBV4-1,many,17,TRBD1,TRBJ1-5,CASSQPTGKRSNQPQHF,TGCGCCAGCAGCCAGCCGACAGGGAAGAGGAGCAATCAGCCCCAGCATTTT
TRBV7-2,few,15,NA,TRBJ2-1,CASGGGVGGYNEQFF,TGTGCCAGCGGCGGCGGGGTTGGTGGCTACAATGAGCAGTTCTTC
TRBV6-2/TRBV6-3,few,16,TRBD1,TRBJ1-4,CASSRDRGGVWEKLFF,TGTGCCAGCAGCCGGGACAGGGGAGGCGTGTGGGAAAAACTGTTTTTT
TRBV5-1,NA,18,TRBD2,TRBJ2-2,CAGSLARTSGSMTGELFF,TGCGCCGGCAGCTTGGCCCGGACTAGCGGGAGTATGACCGGGGAGCTGTTTTTT
TRBV27,many,13,NA,TRBJ1-5,CASSLVGYQPQHF,TGTGCCAGCAGTTTGGTCGGTTATCAGCCCCAGCATTTT
TRBV12-3/TRBV12-4,many,13,NA,TRBJ2-1,CASSLQDYNEQFF,TGTGCCAGCAGTCTACAGGACTACAATGAGCAGTTCTTC
TRBV30,many,14,NA,TRBJ1-2,CAWSVRRRGSGYTF,TGTGCCTGGAGTGTAAGGAGGAGAGGTAGCGGCTACACCTTC
TRBV24-1,many,19,TRBD2,TRBJ2-3,CATSDGLAGGPRAQDTQYF,TGTGCCACCAGTGATGGACTAGCGGGAGGGCCGCGTGCCCAAGATACGCAGTATTTT
TRBV2,many,15,NA,TRBJ2-3,CASRNRALTTDTQYF,TGTGCCAGCAGAAACAGGGCCCTTACCACAGATACGCAGTATTTT
TRBV12-3/TRBV12-4,NA,18,NA,TRBJ1-5,CASSYLGGALLSRQPQHF,TGTGCCAGCAGTTATTTGGGGGGCGCGTTACTCAGCCGTCAGCCCCAGCATTTT
TRBV7-2,NA,16,TRBD2,TRBJ2-1,CASGGTLAGGTNEQFF,TGTGCCAGTGGAGGGACTCTAGCGGGAGGAACTAATGAGCAGTTCTTC
TRBV5-5,NA,16,TRBD1,TRBJ2-7,CASSRTATGSSYEQYF,TGTGCCAGCAGCCGTACCGCGACAGGGAGTTCCTACGAGCAGTACTTC